Below, 16 T cell receptor beta chains from the same sample are listed, as sequenced in a study of regulatory T cells in long-lasting Graves disease. Investigators prepared the TCR beta libraries by applying iRepertoire HTBI primers and Arm-PCR of CDR3 regions. TCRdb re-called the multiplex PCR reads through MiXCR, storing one row per CDR3 protein. The data show under 450,000 distinct CDR3 sequences, 23% seen once. Specified time point: persistent/refractory GD, antithyroid drugs over 5 years with positive TRAb. The TCR library was prepared using RNA isolated from PBMCs. The sample consisted of peripheral blood mononuclear cells (PBMCs), taken when the disease was refractory, from a patient treated with antithyroid drugs. Receptor source: a female donor with Graves disease.

Comment on this clonotype: Possible read error: a much larger clone is one base away. This chain connects TRBV3-1 to TRBJ1-4; TRBD1 might be the D (5 bases). The CDR3 length is 14 residues. Germline CDR1 reads LGHDT; CDR2 reads YNNKEL (reference sequence). CDR3 in amino acids: CAGSERQTNEKLFF. The CDR3 region has the DNA TGTGCCGGCAGCGAACGACAGACTAATGAAAAACTGTTTTTT. The full variable domain, its missing parts supplied by reference TRBV3-1 and TRBJ1-4, is DTAVSQTPKYLVTQMGNDKSIKCEQNLGHDTMYWYKQDSKKFLKIMFSYNNKELIINETVPNRFSPKSPDKAHLNLHINSLELGDSAVYFCAGSERQTNEKLFFGSGTQLSVL.

This clonotype has a count of ten or more. This chain uses TRBV2 with TRBJ2-7; no reliable D call. Trimming shortened V by 6 bases and J by 2 bases, and 17 bases separated the two germline ends. This CDR3 contains 15 residues. Germline loops: CDR1 SNHLY, CDR2 FYNNEI. CDR3 protein: CASSPSGQTAYEQYF. The CDR3 region has the DNA TGTGCCAGCAGCCCCTCAGGCCAGACTGCCTACGAGCAGTACTTC.

This clonotype appeared a few times. The CDR3 protein is CASSLVVTRNTEAFF. In nucleotides, the CDR3 is TGTGCCAGCAGCTTAGTTGTGACACGGAACACTGAAGCTTTCTTT. The J gene is TRBJ1-1, the V gene TRBV11-2, with D unclear. The CDR3 length is 15 residues. V lost 1 base to trimming and J lost 1 base, with 10 bases between them. Per the germline V gene, CDR1 is SGHAT and CDR2 is FQNNGV.

This clonotype came up many times. This sequence joins TRBV5-1 and TRBJ1-4, with 7 nucleotides matching TRBD1. There are 13 residues in the CDR3. Trimming took 6 bases from V and 5 from J; bases not matched to a gene: 4. Germline loops: CDR1 SGHRS, CDR2 YFSETQ. The DNA for the CDR3 is TGCGCCAGCACCCCGACAGGGAATGAAAAACTGTTTTTT. It specifies CASTPTGNEKLFF.

The sample holds many counts of this clonotype. The V call is TRBV11-2, the J call TRBJ2-7, with D possibly being TRBD1 (6 bases). CDR1 and CDR2 from the germline V gene are SGHAT and FQNNGV. V was clipped by 6 bases and J by 3 bases, with 12 bases between them. The CDR3 runs to 13 residues. The CDR3, as DNA: TGTGCCAGCAGTTACGGGACACTCTACGAGCAGTACTTC. Its translation: CASSYGTLYEQYF.

The V call is TRBV20-1, the J call TRBJ2-2; tentatively, D is TRBD2 (6 bases). The germline V and J ends were trimmed by 3 bases and 1 base, with 15 bases remaining between them. This CDR3 comprises 16 residues. CDR1 DFQATT and CDR2 SNEGSKA come from the germline V gene (reference sequence). The DNA of the CDR3 is TGCAGTGCTAGCCTGTGGGGAGCGGGGAACACCGGGGAGCTGTTTTTT. It yields the protein CSASLWGAGNTGELFF.

This clonotype turned up a few times. The CDR3, as DNA: TGTGCCAGCAGCAATGCCGGGACAGGGGTTGAAGCTTTCTTT. Its translation is CASSNAGTGVEAFF. The chain has TRBV7-2 and TRBJ1-1, with TRBD1 matching over 10 bases. CDR1 and CDR2 (germline): SGHTA, FQGNSA. CDR3 size: 14 residues. Trimming removed 5 bases from V and 7 bases from J; junction bases left unmatched: 7.

This clonotype turned up a few times. The V and J genes are TRBV11-3 and TRBJ2-3, with no clear D. Trimming left V 4 bases short and J 2 bases short, with 10 bases between. This CDR3 comprises 14 residues. Germline V lookup: CDR1 SGHNT, CDR2 YENEEA. The CDR3 sequence is CASSSWVDTDTQYF. Written as DNA, the CDR3 is TGTGCCAGCAGCTCCTGGGTCGACACAGATACGCAGTATTTT.

This clonotype has a count of ten or more. The chain combines TRBV6-5 with TRBJ1-2, with D possibly TRBD1 on 5 matching bases. The CDR3 has 16 residues. CDR1 is MNHEY and CDR2 is SVGAGI in the germline V gene. With 2 bases removed from V and 1 base from J, the gap between germline ends came to 14 bases. CDR3 amino acids: CASSYAWGEYNYGYTF. In nucleotides, the CDR3 is TGTGCCAGCAGTTACGCGTGGGGGGAGTATAACTATGGCTACACCTTC.

The chain is built from TRBV7-3 and TRBJ2-2; 14 bases map to TRBD2. The J segment lost 9 bases and the V segment lost 5 bases, leaving 8 bases of the junction unmatched. This CDR3 region has 16 residues. Per germline, CDR1 SGHTA and CDR2 FQGTGA. The CDR3 sequence: CASSGGLAGDGRELFF. The DNA for the CDR3 is TGTGCCAGCAGCGGGGGACTAGCGGGAGACGGCCGGGAGCTGTTTTTT.

The chain recombines TRBV20-1 with TRBJ2-7; possible D gene TRBD2, 6 bases. The CDR3 is 14 residues long. CDR1 and CDR2 (germline): DFQATT, SNEGSKA (reference sequence). Trimming pared 6 bases from V and 6 bases from J, leaving 21 bases between. The CDR3 protein is CSALTGLAPLEQYF. The CDR3, as DNA: TGCAGTGCCTTAACGGGGCTAGCGCCCCTCGAGCAGTACTTC.

This clonotype was observed a few times. This rearrangement joins TRBV7-6 to TRBJ2-7; D is tentatively TRBD1 or TRBD2 (5 bases each). Germline V gene lookup returns CDR1 SGHVS and CDR2 FNYEAQ. This CDR3 contains 13 residues. V was shortened by 0 bases and J by 5 bases, with 8 bases between the two germline ends. CDR3 coding DNA: TGTGCCAGCAGCTTAGCGGGGGACGACGAGCAGTACTTC. The encoded protein is CASSLAGDDEQYF.

The gene calls are TRBV5-4 and TRBJ2-7, with D possibly TRBD2 on 6 matching bases. Germline V lookup: CDR1 SGHNT, CDR2 YYREEE (reference sequence). The CDR3 runs to 14 residues. The V end lost 1 base, the J end lost 2 bases, and 10 bases lay between the germline ends. The DNA for the CDR3 is TGTGCCAGCAGCTTGTCGGGGGTTACCTACGAGCAGTACTTC. Translated: CASSLSGVTYEQYF.

This chain connects TRBV19 to TRBJ1-6; perhaps TRBD1 as D (5 bases). The CDR3 has 14 amino acids. Germline CDR1 and CDR2: LNHDA and SQIVND (reference sequence). V gave up 2 bases and J gave up 9 bases, with 11 bases separating them. CDR3 residues: CASSIRGERSPLHF. CDR3 DNA: TGTGCCAGTAGTATACGGGGGGAGCGTTCACCCCTCCACTTT.

Details on this clonotype: This may be a read error: a much more frequent sequence differs by one nucleotide. J is TRBJ2-7 and V is TRBV11-3; D may be TRBD2 (5 bases). The germline V gene has CDR1 SGHNT and CDR2 YENEEA. This CDR3 contains 13 residues. CDR3 residues: CASRGPGSYKQYF. The CDR3 nucleotides read TGTGCCAGCAGGGGCCCGGGGTCCTACAAGCAGTACTTC.

This clonotype showed up just a few times. The CDR3 coding sequence is TGTGCCAGCAGTGAATACGGGGGGGCGAAGAGTTTCTTT. It codes for CASSEYGGAKSFF. J is TRBJ1-1 and V is TRBV25-1; D possibly corresponds to TRBD1 (6 bases). V lost 0 bases, J lost 13 bases, and 15 bases lay in between. Looked up from germline, CDR1 is MGHDK and CDR2 is SYGVNS. This CDR3 spans 13 amino acids. The full variable domain, its missing parts supplied by reference TRBV25-1 and TRBJ1-1, is EADIYQTPRYLVIGTGKKITLECSQTMGHDKMYWYQQDPGMELHLIHYSYGVNSTEKGDLSSESTVSRIRTEHFPLTLESARPSHTSQYLCASSEYGGAKSFFGQGTRLTVV.